This entry describes one T cell receptor beta chain. This entry belongs to a study of glioma-infiltrating T cells after dendritic cell vaccination. Study-level information: Three intradermal dendritic cell vaccine injections were given every two weeks.

CDR1 and CDR2 (germline): SGHNT, YYREEE (reference sequence). The CDR3 is 16 amino acids. Trimming removed 0 bases at V and 1 base at J, with 11 bases between. Repertoires were generated with immunoSEQ multiplex PCR, while TCRdb's copy carries only in-frame clones and drops some. The sample lists about 99,000 clones; more than 70% were seen once. As to time point: after dendritic cell vaccination, including at tumor progression/relapse. This chain joins TRBV5-4 and TRBJ1-3; D may be TRBD1 (5 bases). The sequencing used blood, collected after dendritic cell vaccination. The TCR originated in a human donor with glioblastoma. The CDR3 DNA reads as TGTGCCAGCAGCTTGGTAGGCAGGGAATCTGGAAACACCATATATTTT. It specifies CASSLVGRESGNTIYF. Filled out from reference TRBV5-4 and TRBJ1-3, the complete variable domain reads ETGVTQSPTHLIKTRGQQVTLRCSSQSGHNTVSWYQQALGQGPQFIFQYYREEENGRGNFPPRFSGLQFPNYSSELNVNALELDDSALYLCASSLVGRESGNTIYFGEGSWLTVV.